The source of this T cell receptor (beta chain) is a study of blood T cell repertoires in COVID-19. Overall study context: Samples came from the United States, Italy and Spain, spanning acute and convalescent COVID-19.

In the authors' workflow: It was from reference gene primer amplification that nucleated cell counts were estimated. The data were produced by immunoSEQ multiplex PCR, yet TCRdb's version contains in-frame clones alone and is incomplete. That table is the source of V, J and clone size, and D and trimming were worked out from the DNA. Counted here are over 250,000 clones, less than 85% occurring once; the ten biggest clones make up 1.4% to 1.5%. It was during active infection that Seattle patients were enrolled and then longitudinally followed. The germline V and J ends were trimmed by 2 bases and 1 base, with 11 bases remaining between them. The germline V gene has CDR1 SGHVS and CDR2 FQNEAQ. There are 15 residues in the CDR3.

This receptor was taken from a human donor with COVID-19, enrolled during active disease. The donor label of this sample is uncertain. What was sequenced was peripheral blood. This chain joins TRBV7-8 and TRBJ2-5; D remains unclear. The CDR3 loop is CASSLRLPVQETQYF. CDR3 coding DNA: TGTGCCAGCAGCTTACGTCTTCCGGTCCAAGAGACCCAGTACTTC. The full variable domain, rest sourced from reference TRBV7-8 and TRBJ2-5, is GAGVSQSPRYKVAKRGQDVALRCDPISGHVSLFWYQQALGQGPEFLTYFQNEAQLDKSGLPSDRFFAERPEGSVSTLKIQRTQQEDSAVYLCASSLRLPVQETQYFGPGTRLLVL.